Listed here are 6 T cell receptor beta chains from one sample, sequenced in a study of cytomegalovirus exposure and HLA in healthy donors. In the PCR, 60 Vbeta and 13 Jbeta primers were used. TCRdb's copy holds only in-frame clones and misses some; the assay was immunoSEQ multiplex PCR. The sample contains a few hundred thousand clones, over 75% of which appear only once. The source material was PBMCs. All receptors derive from a man younger than 35 in good health and CMV-seronegative.

The rearrangement joins TRBV18 to TRBJ1-2; a weak D match, TRBD1 (5 bases). Trimming removed 3 bases from V and 4 bases from J, with 12 bases in between. Germline loops: CDR1 KGHSH, CDR2 LQKENI. The CDR3 extends over 14 amino acids. The CDR3 DNA is TGTGCCAGCTCACCGGCAGGGCATGCCTATGGCTACACCTTC. This gives the protein CASSPAGHAYGYTF. Full variable domain (remainder filled in from reference TRBV18 and TRBJ1-2): NAGVMQNPRHLVRRRGQEARLRCSPMKGHSHVYWYRQLPEEGLKFMVYLQKENIIDESGMPKERFSAEFPKEGPSILRIQQVVRGDSAAYFCASSPAGHAYGYTFGSGTRLTVV.

The chain uses TRBV6-6 and TRBJ1-1; the D gene is possibly TRBD1 (5 bases). V gave up 5 bases and J gave up 1 base, with 11 bases separating them. CDR1 and CDR2 (germline): MNHNY, SVGAGI (reference sequence). The CDR3 is 14 residues long. The DNA of the CDR3 is TGTGCCAGCAGTCCTCGGGGGAAGAACACTGAAGCTTTCTTT. Its translation: CASSPRGKNTEAFF.

The chain recombines TRBV5-3 with TRBJ2-1; 9 bases match TRBD1. TRBV5-3 is given ORF status, its function remaining uncertain. This CDR3 has 13 amino acids. V lost 10 bases, J lost 5 bases, and 7 bases stayed unmatched. The CDR3 reads CAGRTGADNEQFF. CDR3 bases: TGTGCCGGGAGGACAGGGGCCGACAATGAGCAGTTCTTC.

The rearrangement links TRBV28 to TRBJ1-2; TRBD1 agrees at 9 bases. This CDR3 comprises 13 residues. From germline, CDR1 is MDHEN and CDR2 SYDVKM. The junction had 7 bases not matched to a gene; V was cut back by 5 bases and J by 9 bases. The chain's CDR3 is CASSLPGQGRYTF. CDR3 nucleotides: TGTGCCAGCAGTCTCCCGGGACAGGGTCGCTACACCTTC.

The chain has TRBV6-4 and TRBJ2-1; TRBD2 matches at 12 bases. The CDR3 contains 15 residues. Losses at the gene ends were 0 bases for V and 8 bases for J; bases not matched to a gene: 2. Per germline, CDR1 MRHNA and CDR2 SNTAGT. The CDR3 DNA reads as TGTGCCAGCAGTGACTCGACTAGCGGGGGCGATGAGCAGTTCTTC. Amino acids: CASSDSTSGGDEQFF.

Only one count was recorded for this clone. The rearrangement joins TRBV6-5 to TRBJ1-5, with D possibly matching TRBD1 (6 bases). This CDR3 region has 14 residues. V shed 1 base and J shed 5 bases, with 9 bases lying between them. Per the germline V gene, CDR1 is MNHEY and CDR2 is SVGAGI. The CDR3 reads CASSYLTGDQPQHF. The CDR3 DNA is TGTGCCAGCAGTTACTTGACAGGAGATCAGCCCCAGCATTTT.